The T cell receptor beta chain described here comes from a study of T cells after yellow fever vaccination. Overall study results and limits: Clones from primary vaccination mostly reappeared after the booster (96% CD4, under 90% CD8). CD4 and CD8 compartments shared a small share of clonotypes, likely from convergent recombination.

A process of 5'RACE template switching, which added a universal primer site and UMIs, was used to make TCR cDNA. MiXCR, applied by TCRdb to the 5' RACE reads, yields one record per CDR3 protein. The profile shows 250,000 to 400,000 distinct CDR3 sequences, over 3.5% of them singletons. The CDR3 runs 12 residues. Trimming pared 1 base from V and 6 bases from J, leaving 9 bases between. Germline loops: CDR1 DFQATT, CDR2 SNEGSKA (reference sequence). Concerning this clonotype: Antigen unknown.

The rearrangement joins TRBV20-1 to TRBJ1-2; no clear D. Sequencing was performed on PBMCs, taken 15 days after the yellow fever booster vaccination. The receptor's source is a man aged 18 to 30 who received the YFV17D yellow fever vaccine. The CDR3 sequence is CSARGSWDGYTF. DNA for the CDR3: TGCAGTGCTAGAGGCAGTTGGGATGGCTACACCTTC.